This TCR beta chain appears in the sequencing data of a study of blood T cell repertoires in COVID-19. This clone showed up just once. Authors' processing steps: Estimation of nucleated cell counts was performed using reference gene primer amplification. This table comes from immunoSEQ multiplex PCR, and its TCRdb copy is limited to in-frame clones, with some not included. V and J calls and clone size are those listed in that table; D and trimming were worked out from the DNA. The data contain under 200,000 clones, 81% of them singletons. This CDR3 has 14 amino acids. Germline V gene data show CDR1 as SNHLY and CDR2 as FYNNEI. Germline trimming cut 4 bases from V and 10 bases from J; bases unmatched to any gene: 5. In terms of age and location, participants ranged from about 18 to 89 years and lived in roughly 22 US areas.

This rearrangement joins TRBV2 to TRBJ1-6; 9 nucleotides line up with TRBD1. What was sequenced was PBMCs or T cells enriched from blood (not recorded which). This sequence originates from a woman between 40 and 55 years old with acute COVID-19. CDR3 DNA sequence: TGTGCCAGCAGTGGGAGGACAGGGGACTCACCCCTCCACTTT. It is translated as CASSGRTGDSPLHF.